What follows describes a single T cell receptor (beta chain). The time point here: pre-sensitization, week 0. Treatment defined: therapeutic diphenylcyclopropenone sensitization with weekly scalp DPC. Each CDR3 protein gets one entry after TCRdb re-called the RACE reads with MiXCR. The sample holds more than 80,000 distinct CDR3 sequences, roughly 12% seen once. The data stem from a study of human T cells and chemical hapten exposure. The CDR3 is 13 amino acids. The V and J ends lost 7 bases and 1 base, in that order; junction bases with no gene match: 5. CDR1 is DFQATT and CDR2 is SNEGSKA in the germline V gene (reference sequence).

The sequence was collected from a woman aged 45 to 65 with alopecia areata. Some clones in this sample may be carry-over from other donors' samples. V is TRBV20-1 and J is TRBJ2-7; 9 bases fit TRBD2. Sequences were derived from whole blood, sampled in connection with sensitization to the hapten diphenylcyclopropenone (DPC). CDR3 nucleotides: TGCAGTGGTAGCGGGAGTAGGTCCTACGAGCAGTACTTC. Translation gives CSGSGSRSYEQYF.